Listed below are T cell receptor beta chains from one sample, sequenced in a study of T cell changes during pregnancy in multiple sclerosis. This table comes from immunoSEQ multiplex PCR, and its TCRdb copy is limited to in-frame clones, with some not included. Of 65,000 to 90,000 clones listed, 90% to 95% are singletons. Sequences were derived from peripheral blood, sampled in the first trimester of pregnancy. Receptors originate from a female donor with multiple sclerosis, enrolled in a pregnancy study. Each CDR3 is given with its conserved first and last residue. Each record gives: V gene, clone size, J gene, D gene, CDR3 protein, CDR3 DNA. A D gene is named only where the DNA matches it firmly. Size is stated for part of the rows, as once, few or many counts, or as a class when the clone is expanded.

v_gene: TRBV7-9
abundance: once
j_gene: TRBJ1-4
d_gene: .
CDR3aa: CASSFGQTTKEKLFF
CDR3nt: TGTGCCAGCAGCTTCGGACAGACAACGAAGGAAAAACTGTTTTTT

v_gene: TRBV5-1
abundance: .
j_gene: TRBJ2-1
d_gene: .
CDR3aa: CASSLAGVGVNEQFF
CDR3nt: TGCGCCAGCAGCTTGGCAGGGGTTGGAGTTAATGAGCAGTTCTTC

v_gene: TRBV9
abundance: .
j_gene: TRBJ2-5
d_gene: .
CDR3aa: CASSVASGDFGETQYF
CDR3nt: TGTGCCAGCAGCGTAGCGAGTGGGGACTTTGGGGAGACCCAGTACTTC

v_gene: TRBV29-1
abundance: .
j_gene: TRBJ2-1
d_gene: TRBD2
CDR3aa: CSVEGLAHHNEQFF
CDR3nt: TGCAGCGTTGAAGGACTAGCGCACCATAATGAGCAGTTCTTC

v_gene: TRBV6-1
abundance: .
j_gene: TRBJ2-4
d_gene: TRBD1
CDR3aa: CASSPQGAASIQYF
CDR3nt: TGTGCCAGCAGCCCCCAGGGGGCGGCGTCCATTCAGTACTTC

v_gene: TRBV7-8
abundance: .
j_gene: TRBJ1-1
d_gene: .
CDR3aa: CASSLGQGLDTEAFF
CDR3nt: TGTGCCAGCAGCTTGGGGCAGGGTTTGGACACTGAAGCTTTCTTT

v_gene: TRBV6-1
abundance: once
j_gene: TRBJ1-2
d_gene: .
CDR3aa: CASSLPGTLNYGYTF
CDR3nt: TGTGCCAGCAGCCTCCCCGGGACACTAAACTATGGCTACACCTTC

v_gene: TRBV5-1
abundance: .
j_gene: TRBJ2-5
d_gene: .
CDR3aa: CASSIRQPQETQYF
CDR3nt: TGCGCCAGCAGCATTCGACAGCCCCAAGAGACCCAGTACTTC

v_gene: TRBV7-9
abundance: .
j_gene: TRBJ2-7
d_gene: TRBD2
CDR3aa: CASSPRTSGSSYEQYF
CDR3nt: TGTGCCAGCAGCCCACGGACTAGCGGGAGCTCCTACGAGCAGTACTTC

v_gene: TRBV4-3
abundance: .
j_gene: TRBJ2-7
d_gene: .
CDR3aa: CASSQDIQASTSDPYEQYF
CDR3nt: TGCGCCAGCAGCCAAGATATACAGGCGTCAACGTCGGACCCCTACGAGCAGTACTTC

v_gene: TRBV7-8
abundance: .
j_gene: TRBJ2-7
d_gene: .
CDR3aa: CASSFRRGMEQYF
CDR3nt: TGTGCCAGCAGCTTCCGACGGGGGATGGAGCAGTACTTC

v_gene: TRBV18
abundance: .
j_gene: TRBJ2-1
d_gene: TRBD2
CDR3aa: CASSQGLAGDNEQFF
CDR3nt: TGTGCCAGCTCACAAGGACTAGCGGGCGACAATGAGCAGTTCTTC

v_gene: TRBV4-2
abundance: .
j_gene: TRBJ2-2
d_gene: .
CDR3aa: CASSQEGGPATGELFF
CDR3nt: TGTGCCAGCAGCCAGGAGGGGGGGCCGGCCACCGGGGAGCTGTTTTTT

v_gene: TRBV5-6
abundance: .
j_gene: TRBJ1-1
d_gene: .
CDR3aa: CASSPEPRVTEAFF
CDR3nt: TGTGCCAGCAGCCCAGAACCCCGGGTCACTGAAGCTTTCTTT

v_gene: TRBV27
abundance: .
j_gene: TRBJ2-3
d_gene: .
CDR3aa: CASSFGGTDTQYF
CDR3nt: TGTGCCAGCAGTTTCGGGGGCACAGATACGCAGTATTTT

v_gene: TRBV30
abundance: once
j_gene: TRBJ2-1
d_gene: TRBD1
CDR3aa: CAWLQGNEQFF
CDR3nt: TGTGCCTGGCTACAGGGGAACGAGCAGTTCTTC

v_gene: TRBV28
abundance: .
j_gene: TRBJ1-3
d_gene: .
CDR3aa: CASRQSSGNTIYF
CDR3nt: TGTGCCAGCAGACAGAGCTCTGGAAACACCATATATTTT

v_gene: TRBV5-4
abundance: .
j_gene: TRBJ2-2
d_gene: TRBD2
CDR3aa: CASSWAGAGAGELFF
CDR3nt: TGTGCCAGCAGCTGGGCCGGGGCGGGGGCCGGGGAGCTGTTTTTT

v_gene: TRBV5-4
abundance: .
j_gene: TRBJ1-2
d_gene: TRBD1
CDR3aa: CASSLGQGRRNGYTF
CDR3nt: TGTGCCAGCAGCTTGGGACAGGGCAGGAGGAATGGCTACACCTTC

v_gene: TRBV13
abundance: once
j_gene: TRBJ2-5
d_gene: .
CDR3aa: CASSRISGGEETQYF
CDR3nt: TGTGCCAGCAGCAGAATCTCGGGGGGCGAAGAGACCCAGTACTTC

v_gene: TRBV20-1
abundance: .
j_gene: TRBJ1-2
d_gene: .
CDR3aa: CSASVRAGYTF
CDR3nt: TGCAGTGCTAGTGTCAGGGCTGGCTACACCTTC

v_gene: TRBV13
abundance: .
j_gene: TRBJ1-2
d_gene: TRBD1
CDR3aa: CASSLQGASSDGYTF
CDR3nt: TGTGCCAGCAGCTTACAGGGGGCTTCTTCCGATGGCTACACCTTC

v_gene: TRBV27
abundance: .
j_gene: TRBJ1-2
d_gene: .
CDR3aa: CASSFQGNYNYGYTF
CDR3nt: TGTGCCAGCAGTTTTCAGGGGAATTATAACTATGGCTACACCTTC

v_gene: TRBV11-2
abundance: .
j_gene: TRBJ2-2
d_gene: TRBD2
CDR3aa: CASSFHPPSGGAIGELFF
CDR3nt: TGTGCCAGCAGCTTTCATCCCCCTAGCGGGGGGGCCATCGGGGAGCTGTTTTTT

v_gene: TRBV15
abundance: .
j_gene: TRBJ1-1
d_gene: .
CDR3aa: CATSELTGGMAEAFF
CDR3nt: TGTGCCACCAGCGAACTCACCGGAGGTATGGCTGAAGCTTTCTTT

v_gene: TRBV6-5
abundance: .
j_gene: TRBJ1-1
d_gene: .
CDR3aa: CASRQGKVNTEAFF
CDR3nt: TGTGCCAGCAGACAGGGTAAGGTAAACACTGAAGCTTTCTTT

v_gene: TRBV13
abundance: .
j_gene: TRBJ2-7
d_gene: TRBD2
CDR3aa: CASAKGGETYEQYF
CDR3nt: TGTGCCAGCGCTAAGGGAGGGGAGACCTACGAGCAGTACTTC

v_gene: TRBV5-4
abundance: once
j_gene: TRBJ2-1
d_gene: .
CDR3aa: CASSLGVGEQFF
CDR3nt: TGTGCCAGCAGCTTAGGGGTTGGGGAGCAGTTCTTC

v_gene: TRBV7-8
abundance: .
j_gene: TRBJ1-3
d_gene: .
CDR3aa: CASSPGRGTRSLSGNTIYF
CDR3nt: TGTGCCAGCAGCCCGGGTCGGGGAACTAGAAGCCTCTCTGGAAACACCATATATTTT

v_gene: TRBV5-4
abundance: few
j_gene: TRBJ2-7
d_gene: TRBD2
CDR3aa: CASSWGLAGLASEQYF
CDR3nt: TGTGCCAGCAGCTGGGGACTAGCGGGACTAGCGAGCGAGCAGTACTTC

v_gene: TRBV19
abundance: .
j_gene: TRBJ1-2
d_gene: TRBD1
CDR3aa: CASSTPGQGANYGYTF
CDR3nt: TGTGCCAGTAGTACTCCAGGACAGGGGGCAAATTATGGCTACACCTTC

v_gene: TRBV6-5
abundance: .
j_gene: TRBJ1-5
d_gene: .
CDR3aa: CASSYSDGWQDTQHF
CDR3nt: TGTGCCAGCAGTTACTCTGATGGTTGGCAGGATACGCAGCATTTT

v_gene: TRBV5-1
abundance: .
j_gene: TRBJ2-3
d_gene: .
CDR3aa: CASSLYTDTQYF
CDR3nt: TGCGCCAGCAGCCTATACACAGATACGCAGTATTTT

v_gene: TRBV19
abundance: .
j_gene: TRBJ2-1
d_gene: .
CDR3aa: CASSMNRVYNEQFF
CDR3nt: TGTGCCAGTAGTATGAACAGGGTTTACAATGAGCAGTTCTTC

v_gene: TRBV6-1
abundance: .
j_gene: TRBJ2-1
d_gene: TRBD2
CDR3aa: CASSEAGAGGNWNEQFF
CDR3nt: TGTGCCAGCAGTGAAGCGGGCGCGGGAGGGAATTGGAATGAGCAGTTCTTC

v_gene: TRBV18
abundance: .
j_gene: TRBJ2-3
d_gene: .
CDR3aa: CASSPISGVRDTQYF
CDR3nt: TGTGCCAGCTCACCGATTTCTGGAGTCCGGGATACGCAGTATTTT

v_gene: TRBV30
abundance: .
j_gene: TRBJ1-1
d_gene: .
CDR3aa: CAWSAGRLQYEAFF
CDR3nt: TGTGCCTGGAGTGCGGGTCGCCTGCAATATGAAGCTTTCTTT

v_gene: TRBV7-3
abundance: .
j_gene: TRBJ2-1
d_gene: .
CDR3aa: CASSLRQDNEQFF
CDR3nt: TGTGCCAGCAGCTTACGGCAGGACAATGAGCAGTTCTTC

v_gene: TRBV18
abundance: .
j_gene: TRBJ2-1
d_gene: TRBD1
CDR3aa: CASSPIRDRVDEQFF
CDR3nt: TGTGCCAGCTCACCAATCCGGGACAGGGTCGATGAGCAGTTCTTC

v_gene: TRBV6-1
abundance: few
j_gene: TRBJ1-6
d_gene: .
CDR3aa: CASSELGGVSLHF
CDR3nt: TGTGCCAGCAGTGAACTCGGCGGGGTTTCCCTCCACTTT